This T cell receptor beta chain came from a study of follicular helper T cells after annual influenza vaccination. Turning to the study itself: Sampling occurred days 0, 7 and 28 after each influenza vaccination.

Time point noted: 2015-2016 season, pre-vaccination. Concerning this clone: What it binds is unknown.

Study observations and caveats: Most later recoveries of Day 7 ICOS+CD38+ clones were ICOS-CD38- cTfh.

V dropped 2 bases and J dropped 5 bases, with 12 bases sitting between them. In germline, CDR1 is SEHNR, CDR2 FQNEAQ (reference sequence). There are 14 residues in the CDR3. Assay: immunoSEQ multiplex PCR; the TCRdb copy retains only in-frame clones and omits some. The repertoire holds about 6,500 clones, with 82% as singletons. The origin of this receptor is an adult who received the influenza vaccine. This chain joins TRBV7-9 and TRBJ1-2; D may be TRBD1 (6 bases). Specimen: CXCR5- memory CD4+ T cells sorted from blood, collected on the day of influenza vaccination. The CDR3 nucleotides read TGTGCCAGCAGCTTACCGACAGGAGTGTATGGCTACACCTTC. Encoded protein: CASSLPTGVYGYTF.